These T cell receptor beta chains were read from a single sample in a study of identical twins. Each CDR3 protein gets one entry after TCRdb re-called the 5' RACE reads with MiXCR. Here the sample spans 1.5 million or so distinct CDR3 sequences, about 32% being singletons. The specimen sequenced was cord blood. These receptors came from a newborn girl in good health. CDR3s include the opening cysteine and the closing phenylalanine or tryptophan. The order of the fields is V gene, J gene, clone size, D gene, CDR3 length, CDR3 protein, CDR3 DNA. The D gene is left open where the match is weak. Not all rows give a size; the values are once, few, many and, for expanded clones, a class.

TRBV27,TRBJ1-5,few,TRBD1,18,CASSLSFRQGLSNQPQHF,TGTGCCAGCAGTTTATCGTTCCGACAGGGGCTTAGCAATCAGCCCCAGCATTTT
TRBV10-3,TRBJ2-1,many,-,15,CATKNPERAYNEQFF,TGTGCCACCAAAAACCCGGAGCGGGCGTACAATGAGCAGTTCTTC
TRBV10-3,TRBJ1-5,-,TRBD1,16,CAIILKDRGLNQPQHF,TGTGCCATCATTTTAAAGGACAGGGGGCTCAATCAGCCCCAGCATTTT
TRBV29-1,TRBJ2-3,few,-,15,CSVVFFSDPTDTQYF,TGCAGCGTCGTCTTCTTCAGCGATCCCACAGATACGCAGTATTTT
TRBV20-1,TRBJ2-5,few,TRBD1,13,CSAGQGLGETQYF,TGCAGTGCCGGACAGGGCTTAGGGGAGACCCAGTACTTC
TRBV12-3/TRBV12-4,TRBJ2-1,few,-,13,CASSLGSNDEQFF,TGTGCCAGCAGTTTAGGTAGCAACGATGAGCAGTTCTTC
TRBV10-3,TRBJ2-7,few,TRBD1,13,CAIRRDRGVEQYF,TGTGCCATCAGGCGGGACAGGGGGGTCGAGCAGTACTTC
TRBV12-3/TRBV12-4,TRBJ1-1,-,-,15,CASSLSPVSNTEAFF,TGTGCCAGCAGTTTAAGTCCGGTGTCGAACACTGAAGCTTTCTTT
TRBV12-3/TRBV12-4,TRBJ1-1,-,-,12,CASSLRGIEAFF,TGTGCCAGCAGTTTACGGGGTATTGAAGCTTTCTTT
TRBV7-9,TRBJ1-2,-,TRBD1,18,CASSLGSALSDRASGYTF,TGTGCCAGCAGCTTAGGGTCTGCCTTATCGGACAGGGCCTCTGGCTACACCTTC
TRBV7-9,TRBJ1-3,few,-,14,CASTPSGSGNTIYF,TGTGCCAGCACCCCCTCGGGTTCTGGAAACACCATATATTTT
TRBV4-1,TRBJ1-2,few,-,13,CASSQVGYTGYTF,TGCGCCAGCAGCCAAGTGGGGTACACTGGCTACACCTTC
TRBV6-1,TRBJ1-2,few,-,14,CASSGEGAKYGYTF,TGTGCCAGCAGTGGTGAGGGCGCCAAGTATGGCTACACCTTC
TRBV5-6,TRBJ2-6,few,-,16,CASSPEIGSGANVLTF,TGTGCCAGCAGCCCCGAAATTGGGTCTGGGGCCAACGTCCTGACTTTC
TRBV7-9,TRBJ2-3,-,TRBD2,15,CASRGLAGPTDTQYF,TGTGCCAGCAGAGGGCTAGCGGGGCCCACAGATACGCAGTATTTT
TRBV7-6,TRBJ1-1,-,TRBD1,13,CASSFLQGAEAFF,TGTGCCAGCAGCTTTTTACAGGGGGCTGAAGCTTTCTTT
TRBV7-6,TRBJ2-1,few,-,16,CASSLGASSSYNEQFF,TGTGCCAGCAGCTTGGGAGCCAGTTCCTCCTACAATGAGCAGTTCTTC
TRBV3-1,TRBJ2-3,few,-,15,CASSQGLSSTDTQYF,TGTGCCAGCAGCCAAGGACTATCTAGCACAGATACGCAGTATTTT
TRBV28,TRBJ2-3,few,-,12,CASTQGQDTQYF,TGTGCCAGCACCCAGGGCCAAGATACGCAGTATTTT
TRBV7-2,TRBJ2-5,-,-,14,CASRSREYQETQYF,TGTGCCAGCAGATCCCGGGAGTACCAAGAGACCCAGTACTTC
TRBV12-3/TRBV12-4,TRBJ1-1,few,TRBD1,18,CASSLLSRGLGTHTEAFF,TGTGCCAGCAGTTTATTAAGCAGGGGGCTCGGGACTCACACTGAAGCTTTCTTT
TRBV6-1,TRBJ2-5,-,TRBD2,14,CATGPGLPSGTQYF,TGTGCCACCGGCCCGGGACTACCGTCCGGGACCCAGTACTTC
TRBV27,TRBJ1-6,few,-,13,CASSLQGNSPPHF,TGTGCCAGCAGTTTACAGGGGAATTCACCCCCCCACTTT
TRBV20-1,TRBJ2-1,-,-,14,CSARGGDLDNEQFF,TGCAGTGCTAGAGGGGGGGACTTAGACAATGAGCAGTTCTTC
TRBV9,TRBJ2-3,-,-,18,CASSVGPWGAEYTDTQYF,TGTGCCAGCAGCGTAGGCCCCTGGGGAGCGGAGTACACAGATACGCAGTATTTT
TRBV10-3,TRBJ2-7,many,-,13,CAISESRGYEQYF,TGTGCCATCAGTGAGTCCCGCGGCTACGAGCAGTACTTC
TRBV29-1,TRBJ2-7,-,TRBD2,18,CSVVGGLAGRPGNNEQYF,TGCAGCGTTGTGGGGGGACTAGCGGGCCGGCCGGGGAACAATGAGCAGTACTTC
TRBV20-1,TRBJ2-6,few,-,13,CSARQSGANVLTF,TGCAGTGCTCGTCAGTCTGGGGCCAACGTCCTGACTTTC
TRBV7-9,TRBJ1-4,-,-,14,CASSGGSPNEKLFF,TGTGCCAGCAGCGGAGGGTCACCCAATGAAAAACTGTTTTTT
TRBV7-9,TRBJ2-3,-,-,15,CASSFSGTNTDTQYF,TGTGCCAGCAGCTTTTCAGGAACTAACACAGATACGCAGTATTTT
TRBV20-1,TRBJ1-2,-,-,11,CSARAIYGYTF,TGCAGTGCTAGAGCCATCTATGGCTACACCTTC
TRBV12-3/TRBV12-4,TRBJ2-4,-,TRBD2,17,CASSPGTSGETKNIQYF,TGTGCCAGCAGTCCAGGGACTAGCGGGGAAACCAAAAACATTCAGTACTTC
TRBV29-1,TRBJ2-7,-,TRBD1,11,CSVGTVYEQYF,TGCAGCGTGGGGACAGTTTACGAGCAGTACTTC
TRBV5-5,TRBJ1-1,-,-,14,CASSRPGSGTEAFF,TGTGCCAGCAGCCGTCCGGGGTCGGGCACTGAAGCTTTCTTT
TRBV10-3,TRBJ2-3,-,TRBD1,15,CAISEGQESTDTQYF,TGTGCCATCAGTGAGGGACAGGAGAGCACAGATACGCAGTATTTT
TRBV12-3/TRBV12-4,TRBJ1-2,-,-,17,CASSLESRGGRPDGYTF,TGTGCCAGCAGTTTAGAGTCGCGGGGGGGAAGGCCGGATGGCTACACCTTC
TRBV6-1,TRBJ1-3,-,TRBD1,17,CASSSNRQGLSGNTIYF,TGTGCCAGCAGCTCCAACAGACAGGGGCTCTCTGGAAACACCATATATTTT